This TCR beta chain was recorded in a study of T cells in Graves' hyperthyroidism and ophthalmopathy. Across the study: Peripheral blood samples were taken at initial diagnosis, prior to any treatment.

The authors took PBMCs from 10 ml fresh peripheral blood. Regarding the study as a whole: A 13 V-J model separated ophthalmopathy from stable hyperthyroidism.

The V gene lost 2 bases and the J gene lost 1 base, with 5 bases spanning the gap. CDR3 length equals 13 residues. Germline CDR1 and CDR2: MNHEY and SMNVEV (reference sequence). The TCR beta CDR3 regions underwent amplification using RNA transcripts as the source. RT-PCR in the first round (using the HTBI primer set) targeted the TCR CDR3. TCRdb called the multiplex PCR reads again in MiXCR, with one record for every CDR3 protein. This table holds approximately 430,000 distinct CDR3 sequences, over 12% found once. This clonotype has at least ten counts. No antigen is known for it. The chain combines TRBV27 with TRBJ2-5; no clear D gene. Material: blood. The clonotype was recovered from a man between 18 and 29 years old with Graves' ophthalmopathy. The CDR3 DNA reads as TGTGCCAGCAGTTTAAACGTCCAAGAGACCCAGTACTTC. Protein sequence: CASSLNVQETQYF.